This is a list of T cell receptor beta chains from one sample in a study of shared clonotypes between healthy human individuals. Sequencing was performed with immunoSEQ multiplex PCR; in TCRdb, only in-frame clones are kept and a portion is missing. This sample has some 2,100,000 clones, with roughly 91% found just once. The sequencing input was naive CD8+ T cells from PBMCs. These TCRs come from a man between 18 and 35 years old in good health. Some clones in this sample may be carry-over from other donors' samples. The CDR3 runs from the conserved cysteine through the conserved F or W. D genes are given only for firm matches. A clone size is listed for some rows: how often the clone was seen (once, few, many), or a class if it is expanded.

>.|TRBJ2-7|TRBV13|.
CASSSMGRSGEQYF
TGTGCCAGCAGCTCCATGGGACGTTCCGGAGAGCAGTACTTC
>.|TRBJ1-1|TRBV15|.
CATSRGGGLEAFF
TGTGCCACCAGCAGAGGGGGGGGACTTGAAGCTTTCTTT
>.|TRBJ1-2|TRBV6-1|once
CASAPGRSYGYTF
TGTGCCAGCGCTCCGGGACGGTCGTATGGCTACACCTTC
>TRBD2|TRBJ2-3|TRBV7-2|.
CASSRSLGLVDTQYF
TGTGCCAGCAGCCGAAGCCTGGGACTAGTCGATACGCAGTATTTT
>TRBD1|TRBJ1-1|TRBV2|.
CATRDRDRGLNTEAFF
TGTGCCACCAGAGACCGGGACAGGGGGCTGAACACTGAAGCTTTCTTT
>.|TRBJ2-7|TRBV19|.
CATQGGRGFPYEQYF
TGTGCCACCCAAGGGGGACGCGGGTTCCCCTACGAGCAGTACTTC
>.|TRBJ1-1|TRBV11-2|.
CASSPHARNTEAFF
TGTGCCAGCAGCCCTCACGCTCGGAACACTGAAGCTTTCTTT
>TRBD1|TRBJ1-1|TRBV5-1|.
CASSLSQGALNTEAFF
TGCGCCAGCAGCTTGTCCCAGGGGGCGTTGAACACTGAAGCTTTCTTT
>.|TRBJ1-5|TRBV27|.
CASSLGKDQPQHF
TGTGCCAGCAGTCTCGGCAAGGACCAGCCCCAGCATTTT
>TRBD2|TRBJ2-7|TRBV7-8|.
CASSLELADNYEQYF
TGTGCCAGCAGCTTAGAACTAGCGGATAACTACGAGCAGTACTTC
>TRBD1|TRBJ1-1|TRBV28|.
CASSSTGPLNTEAFF
TGTGCCAGCAGTTCGACAGGGCCCCTGAACACTGAAGCTTTCTTT
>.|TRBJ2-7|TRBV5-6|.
CASSLVTARVQQYF
TGTGCCAGCAGCTTGGTCACGGCCAGAGTTCAGCAGTACTTC
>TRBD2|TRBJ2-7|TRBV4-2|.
CASSQGGRGVITYEQYF
TGTGCCAGCAGCCAGGGCGGACGGGGGGTGATAACTTACGAGCAGTACTTC
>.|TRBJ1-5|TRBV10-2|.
CASSQGPYSNQPQHF
TGCGCCAGCAGCCAAGGACCTTATAGCAATCAGCCCCAGCATTTT
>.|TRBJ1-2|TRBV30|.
CAWSVEGYSGYTF
TGTGCCTGGAGTGTAGAGGGGTATTCTGGCTACACCTTC
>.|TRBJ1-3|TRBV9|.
CASSVGGRTGNTIYF
TGTGCCAGCAGCGTAGGGGGGCGCACTGGAAACACCATATATTTT
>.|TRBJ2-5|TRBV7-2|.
CASSLSRETQYF
TGTGCCAGCAGCTTAAGTAGGGAGACCCAGTACTTC
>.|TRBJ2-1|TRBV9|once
CASSVGSRDDNEQFF
TGTGCCAGCAGCGTAGGTTCGCGGGATGACAATGAGCAGTTCTTC
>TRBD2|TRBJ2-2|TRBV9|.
CASSNHPTSGRSNTGELFF
TGTGCCAGCAGCAACCACCCCACTAGCGGGAGATCGAACACCGGGGAGCTGTTTTTT